This TCR beta chain was obtained from a study of OX40 agonist ivuxolimab in advanced cancers. The wider study: People who had prior anti-PD-1, anti-PD-L1 or anti-CTLA-4 therapy could take part, and around 39% had some. Partial responses were recorded for three patients, including one with hepatocellular carcinoma and two with cutaneous melanoma.

V was trimmed by 2 bases and J by 8 bases, leaving 13 bases between them. The germline gives CDR1 SGHDT, CDR2 YYEEEE. The CDR3 contains 14 residues. Drawing of blood for sampling happened at baseline, at cycle 4 day 1, and at cycle 7 day 1. Using immunoSEQ multiplex PCR, the repertoire was profiled, and TCRdb retains in-frame clones only, with some absent. The data contain tens of thousands of clones, approximately 80% of them singletons. The receptor was isolated from an adult with an advanced solid tumor such as melanoma, head and neck, liver or kidney cancer. The chain recombines TRBV5-6 with TRBJ1-4; D is possibly TRBD1 (6 bases). The sample was CD4+ or CD8+ T cells sorted from blood, taken in a trial of the OX40 agonist ivuxolimab. This CDR3 is CASSLQGGGEKLFF. The DNA of the CDR3 is TGTGCCAGCAGCTTACAAGGGGGAGGGGAAAAACTGTTTTTT.